These 25 T cell receptor beta chains were sequenced from one sample in a study of siplizumab effects on memory and regulatory T cells. Generated by immunoSEQ multiplex PCR, the TCRdb table keeps only in-frame clones and is missing some. This sample yields tens of thousands of clones, of which less than 98% are seen a single time; approximately 0.99% belongs to the top ten. Sequencing was performed on naive CD8+ T cells sorted from blood. These receptors were taken from a human donor in good health.

The chain joins TRBV5-1 to TRBJ2-3; no clear D gene. CDR3 length equals 13 residues. CDR1 SGHRS and CDR2 YFSETQ come from the germline V gene. V dropped 2 bases and J dropped 5 bases, with 9 bases sitting between them. This CDR3 reads CASSFGALDTQYF. The DNA for the CDR3 is TGCGCCAGCAGCTTTGGTGCCTTAGATACGCAGTATTTT. Full variable domain (rest looked up from reference TRBV5-1 and TRBJ2-3): KAGVTQTPRYLIKTRGQQVTLSCSPISGHRSVSWYQQTPGQGLQFLFEYFSETQRNKGNFPGRFSGRQFSNSRSEMNVSTLELGDSALYLCASSFGALDTQYFGPGTRLTVL.

The chain uses TRBV18 and TRBJ1-5; no definite D call. The germline gives CDR1 KGHSH, CDR2 LQKENI. V lost 1 base, J lost 0 bases, and 7 bases lay in between. This CDR3 has 15 amino acids. CDR3 region: CASSPQSLSNQPQHF. As DNA, the CDR3 is TGTGCCAGCTCACCACAAAGTCTTAGCAATCAGCCCCAGCATTTT.

With regard to this clone: One junction end disagrees with the germline gene, perhaps due to a read error. The V and J genes are TRBV9 and TRBJ2-7, with 7 bases matching TRBD2. The CDR3 runs to 14 residues. From germline, CDR1 is SGDLS and CDR2 YYNGEE. CDR3 DNA sequence: TGTGCCAGCGGCGTGGGCGGGGGAGCCTACGAGCAGTACTTC. Protein: CASGVGGGAYEQYF.

The chain joins TRBV4-1 to TRBJ2-7, with D possibly matching TRBD2 (5 bases). The germline V gene has CDR1 MGHRA and CDR2 YSYEKL. V was shortened by 1 base and J by 2 bases, with 12 bases between the two germline ends. The CDR3 extends over 15 amino acids. This chain's CDR3 is CASSQVGEWTYEQYF. CDR3 DNA sequence: TGCGCCAGCAGCCAAGTTGGGGAGTGGACCTACGAGCAGTACTTC.

The genes are TRBV2 and TRBJ2-1, with 7 bases fitting TRBD2. The CDR3 consists of 15 residues. V shed 6 bases and J 0 bases; nucleotides not matched to a gene: 5. In germline, CDR1 is SNHLY, CDR2 FYNNEI. The CDR3 region has the DNA TGTGCCAGCAGCTTAGCGGGTGGCTCCTACAATGAGCAGTTCTTC. Its protein product is CASSLAGGSYNEQFF.

This CDR3 is CASSRLAPETQYF. Written as DNA, the CDR3 is TGCGCCAGCAGCCGCCTAGCTCCAGAGACCCAGTACTTC. J is TRBJ2-5 and V is TRBV4-1; D may be TRBD2 (5 bases). The CDR3 length is 13 residues. Germline lookup yields CDR1 MGHRA and CDR2 YSYEKL. V was clipped by 4 bases and J by 4 bases, with 10 bases between them.

V usage is TRBV9 and J usage is TRBJ2-7; 10 nucleotides agree with TRBD1. CDR3 length: 15 residues. Germline V gene sequence: CDR1 SGDLS, CDR2 YYNGEE. V dropped 2 bases and J dropped 5; count of bases not matched to a gene: 7. The CDR3: CASSVGQGYLDEQYF. DNA for the CDR3: TGTGCCAGCAGCGTGGGACAGGGGTACCTCGACGAGCAGTACTTC.

The sample holds one count of this clone. The chain joins TRBV28 to TRBJ2-7; tentatively, D is TRBD1 or TRBD2 (5 bases each). Germline-derived CDR1 and CDR2 are MDHEN and SYDVKM. The CDR3 totals 16 residues. V lost 2 bases, J lost 5 bases, and 19 bases lay in between. CDR3 nucleotide sequence: TGTGCCAGCAGTTTACCGAGCGCGACAGCCGGGAACGAGCAGTACTTC. This codes for CASSLPSATAGNEQYF.

This clone is a singleton in its sample. This chain links TRBV29-1 with TRBJ1-4; D remains unclear. Per germline, CDR1 SQVTM and CDR2 ANQGSEA. Trimming took off 4 bases at V and 8 bases at J, with 8 bases between the two ends. The CDR3 covers 11 residues. The chain's CDR3 is CSVVTAEKLFF. The CDR3 region has the DNA TGCAGCGTTGTCACAGCCGAAAAACTGTTTTTT.

The V call is TRBV7-9, the J call TRBJ2-5; D is ambiguous. Germline V gene data show CDR1 as SEHNR and CDR2 as FQNEAQ (reference sequence). Trimming shortened V by 3 bases and J by 2 bases, and 7 bases separated the two germline ends. The CDR3 is 13 residues long. CDR3 sequence (DNA): TGTGCCAGCAGCTTTACGGATCAAGAGACCCAGTACTTC. Amino acids: CASSFTDQETQYF. The variable domain in full, completed from reference TRBV7-9 and TRBJ2-5, reads DTGVSQNPRHKITKRGQNVTFRCDPISEHNRLYWYRQTLGQGPEFLTYFQNEAQLEKSRLLSDRFSAERPKGSFSTLEIQRTEQGDSAMYLCASSFTDQETQYFGPGTRLLVL.

The chain links TRBV5-6 to TRBJ1-1; D uncertain. CDR1 is SGHDT and CDR2 is YYEEEE in the germline V gene. The CDR3 consists of 13 residues. V was cut by 2 bases and J by 4 bases, with 9 bases left in between. The CDR3 DNA follows: TGTGCCAGCAGCTTAGTAGACACCACTGAAGCTTTCTTT. Encoded protein: CASSLVDTTEAFF. The full variable domain, with the rest looked up from reference TRBV5-6 and TRBJ1-1, is DAGVTQSPTHLIKTRGQQVTLRCSPKSGHDTVSWYQQALGQGPQFIFQYYEEEERQRGNFPDRFSGHQFPNYSSELNVNALLLGDSALYLCASSLVDTTEAFFGQGTRLTVV.

The CDR3 DNA sequence: TGTGCCAGCAGTTACGGGGGCGACTATGGCTACACCTTC. Its protein product is CASSYGGDYGYTF. The chain employs TRBV6-5 and TRBJ1-2; tentative D call: TRBD1 (6 bases). CDR1 and CDR2 from the germline V gene are MNHEY and SVGAGI. CDR3 size: 13 residues. Trimming stripped 2 bases from V and 3 bases from J, with 7 bases between.

The rearrangement uses TRBV4-2 and TRBJ2-5, with TRBD2 matching 11 bases. The CDR3 has 17 residues. From germline, CDR1 is LGHNA and CDR2 YNFKEQ. V was clipped by 3 bases and J by 2 bases; unmatched bases: 8. CDR3 region: CASSQEVAGGLQETQYF. CDR3 bases: TGTGCCAGCAGCCAGGAAGTAGCGGGAGGGCTTCAAGAGACCCAGTACTTC.

This rearrangement joins TRBV28 to TRBJ1-2; 7 bases align to TRBD1. Germline lookup yields CDR1 MDHEN and CDR2 SYDVKM. J was trimmed by 0 bases and V by 4 bases; bases with no gene match: 2. CDR3 size: 14 residues. In DNA form, the CDR3 reads TGTGCCAGCAGTTCCCAGGGGGCTAACTATGGCTACACCTTC. Translating it yields CASSSQGANYGYTF.

The V and J genes are TRBV6-5 and TRBJ2-1; TRBD2 might be the D (7 bases). V was shortened by 5 bases and J by 7 bases, with 18 bases between the two germline ends. CDR3 length: 15 residues. CDR1 MNHEY and CDR2 SVGAGI come from the germline V gene. The CDR3 DNA is TGTGCCAGCAGTCGGAGTGGGGGGGGCGTGAATGAGCAGTTCTTC. Translated, it gives CASSRSGGGVNEQFF.

The chain carries TRBV21-1 and TRBJ1-5; the tabulated D call, TRBD1, remains unverified against the DNA. TRBV21-1 is a known pseudogene. This CDR3 spans 14 amino acids. CDR3 amino acids: CASTVDSSNQPQHF. CDR3 DNA sequence: TGTGCCAGCACCGTTGACAGCAGCAATCAGCCCCAGCATTTT.

The chain couples TRBV28 to TRBJ2-1, with 9 positions matching TRBD2. The CDR3 consists of 17 residues. The germline CDR1 and CDR2 sequences are MDHEN and SYDVKM. V shed 6 bases, J shed 1 base, and the junction held 10 bases outside the gene matches. Here the CDR3 DNA reads TGTGCCAGCAGCCACAGCCCAGCGGGAGGATCCTACAATGAGCAGTTCTTC. This encodes CASSHSPAGGSYNEQFF. Based on the CDR3 plus reference TRBV28 and TRBJ2-1, the full variable domain is DVKVTQSSRYLVKRTGEKVFLECVQDMDHENMFWYRQDPGLGLRLIYFSYDVKMKEKGDIPEGYSVSREKKERFSLILESASTNQTSMYLCASSHSPAGGSYNEQFFGPGTRLTVL.

The chain carries TRBV7-6 and TRBJ2-7; D perhaps matches TRBD2 (6 bases). Germline V gene sequence: CDR1 SGHVS, CDR2 FNYEAQ. V was cut by 4 bases and J by 6 bases, with 16 bases left in between. This CDR3 contains 14 residues. CDR3 bases: TGTGCCAGCAGCTATTACCGGGACTCGGGCGAGCAGTACTTC. Translating gives CASSYYRDSGEQYF.

The V gene is TRBV25-1, the J gene TRBJ1-4; weak D call: TRBD1 (6 bases). Germline V lookup: CDR1 MGHDK, CDR2 SYGVNS. Trimming removed 3 bases at V and 7 bases at J, with 15 bases between. The length of the CDR3 is 15 residues. The DNA for the CDR3 is TGTGCCAGCAGTGAGCCCACAGGGAGGTTTGAAAAACTGTTTTTT. Its protein product is CASSEPTGRFEKLFF. The variable domain in full, with the rest retrieved from reference TRBV25-1 and TRBJ1-4, is EADIYQTPRYLVIGTGKKITLECSQTMGHDKMYWYQQDPGMELHLIHYSYGVNSTEKGDLSSESTVSRIRTEHFPLTLESARPSHTSQYLCASSEPTGRFEKLFFGSGTQLSVL.

V and J are TRBV7-9 and TRBJ2-5; weak D call: TRBD2 (5 bases). V was cut by 0 bases and J by 2 bases, with 10 bases left in between. The germline V gene has CDR1 SEHNR and CDR2 FQNEAQ (reference sequence). This CDR3 is 15 amino acids long. The CDR3 DNA reads as TGTGCCAGCAGCTTAGCGGGAGCAGTTCAAGAGACCCAGTACTTC. Protein sequence: CASSLAGAVQETQYF.

Only one count was recorded for this clone. V is TRBV7-2 and J is TRBJ2-1; 7 bases fit TRBD2. V shed 1 base, J shed 7 bases, and the junction held 10 bases outside the gene matches. The CDR3 spans 16 residues. In germline, CDR1 is SGHTA, CDR2 FQGNSA. CDR3 sequence reads: CASSLVVAGIPNEQFF. Written as DNA, the CDR3 is TGTGCCAGCAGCTTAGTGGTAGCGGGTATTCCGAATGAGCAGTTCTTC.

The CDR3 protein is CASSLGGLAGHNEQFF. CDR3 nucleotide sequence: TGCGCCAGCAGCTTGGGGGGACTAGCGGGGCACAATGAGCAGTTCTTC. The chain is built from TRBV5-1 and TRBJ2-1, with TRBD2 matching 13 bases. Per the germline V gene, CDR1 is SGHRS and CDR2 is YFSETQ. The V segment lost 0 bases and the J segment 5 bases; nucleotides outside the gene matches: 2. The length of the CDR3 is 16 residues.

This clone came up once. This chain joins TRBV6-5 and TRBJ2-7, with D perhaps TRBD1 or TRBD2 (5 bases each). The CDR3 is 12 residues long. Trimming cost V 5 bases and J 5 bases, with 10 bases left between them. CDR1 and CDR2 from the germline V gene are MNHEY and SVGAGI. CDR3 loop: CASSEGRDEQYF. Here the CDR3 DNA reads TGTGCCAGCAGTGAGGGGAGAGACGAGCAGTACTTC.

Only one count was recorded for this clone. V is TRBV27 and J is TRBJ2-1; D gene ambiguous. The ends were cut back, 5 bases at V and 12 bases at J, with 17 bases in the middle. The germline gives CDR1 MNHEY, CDR2 SMNVEV (reference sequence). The CDR3 length is 13 residues. CDR3 in amino acids: CASSTRPPVVQFF. CDR3 coding DNA: TGTGCCAGCAGTACCCGGCCCCCGGTGGTGCAGTTCTTC.

The CDR3 reads CASSSVDRTGELFF. The CDR3 DNA reads TGTGCCAGCAGCTCAGTGGACAGAACCGGGGAGCTGTTTTTT. V usage is TRBV7-9 and J usage is TRBJ2-2; weak D call: TRBD1 (6 bases). CDR3 length: 14 amino acids. Germline CDR1 and CDR2: SEHNR and FQNEAQ (reference sequence). Between the trimmed V and J ends, which lost 4 bases and 5 bases, there was a span of 11 bases. Looking up the rest from reference TRBV7-9 and TRBJ2-2 gives the full variable domain: DTGVSQNPRHKITKRGQNVTFRCDPISEHNRLYWYRQTLGQGPEFLTYFQNEAQLEKSRLLSDRFSAERPKGSFSTLEIQRTEQGDSAMYLCASSSVDRTGELFFGEGSRLTVL.